This is a list of T cell receptor beta chains from one sample in a study of T cells after posttransplantation cyclophosphamide. Profiled with immunoSEQ multiplex PCR; TCRdb holds only in-frame clones, not every one. The sample holds 25,000 to 35,000 clones, 75% to 95% seen once. Specimen: naive CD4+ T cells sorted from PBMCs. Every receptor here comes from a woman aged 55-70 years in good health, CMV-negative, and a related stem cell transplant donor. Each CDR3 is given with its conserved first and last residue. Each record gives: J gene, clone size, CDR3 length, D gene, V gene, CDR3 protein, CDR3 DNA. The D gene is left open where the match is weak. Only some rows state a clone size, as once, few, many or a class for expanded clones.

>TRBJ2-7|NA|15|NA|TRBV7-9
CASSHAQGTYYEQYF
TGTGCCAGCAGCCATGCACAAGGGACATACTACGAGCAGTACTTC
>TRBJ2-1|NA|15|TRBD1|TRBV30
CAWARQGSSYNEQFF
TGTGCCTGGGCACGACAGGGGTCCTCCTACAATGAGCAGTTCTTC
>TRBJ1-5|NA|15|NA|TRBV28
CASSSTGSGNQPQHF
TGTGCCAGCAGTTCCACAGGGAGTGGGAATCAGCCCCAGCATTTT
>TRBJ2-1|NA|15|NA|TRBV6-4
CASSDWRAPYNEQFF
TGTGCCAGCAGTGACTGGCGGGCCCCCTACAATGAGCAGTTCTTC
>TRBJ2-6|NA|18|TRBD1|TRBV5-1
CASSRLTGEFSGANVLTF
TGCGCCAGCAGCCGCCTAACAGGGGAATTCTCTGGGGCCAACGTCCTGACTTTC
>TRBJ1-1|NA|11|NA|TRBV28
CASSLAVQAFF
TGTGCCAGCAGCCTGGCCGTTCAAGCTTTCTTT
>TRBJ2-1|NA|17|TRBD2|TRBV9
CASSVVPGLAGVTGQFF
TGTGCCAGCAGCGTAGTCCCGGGACTAGCGGGAGTGACGGGGCAGTTCTTC
>TRBJ2-3|NA|13|NA|TRBV9
CASSVAREDTQYF
TGTGCCAGCAGCGTAGCTCGAGAGGATACGCAGTATTTT
>TRBJ1-2|NA|14|NA|TRBV18
CASSPGGANYGYTF
TGTGCCAGCTCACCAGGAGGGGCTAACTATGGCTACACCTTC
>TRBJ2-5|NA|18|TRBD2|TRBV10-2
CASSELTSGGAARETQYF
TGCGCCAGCAGTGAGTTAACTAGCGGGGGGGCCGCGAGAGAGACCCAGTACTTC
>TRBJ1-4|few|14|TRBD1|TRBV2
CASTVQGEREKLFF
TGTGCCAGCACCGTGCAGGGGGAGAGGGAAAAACTGTTTTTT
>TRBJ1-2|NA|11|NA|TRBV20-1
CSAMRGSIISF
TGCAGTGCTATGCGGGGGTCCATAATCTCGTTC
>TRBJ1-2|NA|11|NA|TRBV7-3
CASSSGNGYTF
TGTGCCAGCAGCTCAGGGAATGGCTACACCTTC
>TRBJ2-3|NA|16|TRBD1|TRBV12-5
CASGLVQQGRADTQYF
TGTGCTAGTGGTTTGGTACAACAGGGGCGGGCAGATACGCAGTATTTT
>TRBJ1-2|once|15|TRBD1|TRBV6-5
CASLDRDRENYGYTF
TGTGCCAGTCTTGACCGAGACAGGGAGAACTATGGCTACACCTTC
>TRBJ2-2|NA|18|TRBD2|TRBV28
CASRGLAGGPSSTGELFF
TGTGCCAGCAGGGGACTAGCGGGAGGGCCCAGTAGCACCGGGGAGCTGTTTTTT
>TRBJ2-5|NA|12|TRBD2|TRBV29-1
CSVARGRETQYF
TGCAGCGTTGCGCGGGGGAGGGAGACCCAGTACTTC
>TRBJ1-1|few|12|NA|TRBV4-2
CASSSEGREAFF
TGTGCCAGCAGTTCAGAGGGCAGGGAAGCTTTCTTT
>TRBJ1-4|NA|14|TRBD1|TRBV7-3
CASSQTGSDEKLFF
TGTGCCAGCAGCCAGACAGGGTCCGATGAAAAACTGTTTTTT
>TRBJ2-5|NA|17|TRBD2|TRBV9
CASSVVAGRKVGETQYF
TGCGCCAGCAGCGTAGTGGCCGGGAGGAAGGTGGGAGAGACCCAGTACTTC
>TRBJ2-7|NA|13|NA|TRBV11-1
CASSLAPEGEQYF
TGTGCCAGCAGCTTAGCGCCTGAGGGCGAGCAGTACTTC
>TRBJ2-1|NA|15|NA|TRBV5-1
CASSLGSGSADEQFF
TGCGCCAGCAGCTTGGGATCCGGGAGCGCTGATGAGCAGTTCTTC